The 27 T cell receptor beta chains in this list originate from one sample, sequenced in a study of shared clonotypes between healthy human individuals. The assay was immunoSEQ multiplex PCR, and TCRdb's table has in-frame clones only and misses some. The sample consists of about 450,000 clones, roughly 85% of them appearing once. Sequencing was carried out using PBMCs. Receptor source: a middle-aged woman in good health. Some clones in this sample may be carry-over from other donors' samples.

J is TRBJ1-1 and V is TRBV7-9; a weak D match, TRBD1 (5 bases). This CDR3 comprises 14 residues. From germline, CDR1 is SEHNR and CDR2 FQNEAQ (reference sequence). V dropped 3 bases and J dropped 12 bases, with 20 bases sitting between them. This chain's CDR3 is CASSLLGHSLLTFF. The CDR3 nucleotides are TGTGCCAGCAGCTTGCTCGGACACTCCCTTCTTACTTTCTTT.

The rearrangement joins TRBV18 to TRBJ2-7, with D possibly matching TRBD1 (6 bases). Germline CDR1 KGHSH, CDR2 LQKENI. The germline V and J ends were trimmed by 3 bases and 3 bases, with 18 bases remaining between them. CDR3 size: 16 residues. The CDR3: CASSPTRDTSNYEQYF. DNA for the CDR3: TGTGCCAGCTCACCTACCCGGGACACTTCTAACTACGAGCAGTACTTC.

This clone was observed a single time. This chain joins TRBV5-1 and TRBJ2-7; 8 nucleotides line up with TRBD2. The CDR3 has 13 amino acids. Germline V gives CDR1 SGHRS, CDR2 YFSETQ. The V and J ends lost 5 bases and 1 base, in that order; junction bases with no gene match: 2. The CDR3 nucleotides read TGCGCCAGCAGTCCTAGCGGGTCCTACGAGCAGTACTTC. This gives the protein CASSPSGSYEQYF. Full variable domain (outside the CDR3, taken from reference TRBV5-1 and TRBJ2-7): KAGVTQTPRYLIKTRGQQVTLSCSPISGHRSVSWYQQTPGQGLQFLFEYFSETQRNKGNFPGRFSGRQFSNSRSEMNVSTLELGDSALYLCASSPSGSYEQYFGPGTRLTVT.

As concerns this clone: Since a much larger clone is just one base distant, this may be a read error. This rearrangement joins TRBV7-9 to TRBJ2-7; 9 bases map to TRBD2. Germline values: CDR1 SEHNR, CDR2 FQNEAQ (reference sequence). This CDR3 region has 14 residues. Trimming at V came to 6 bases and at J to 0 bases, leaving 3 bases not matched to a gene. CDR3 in amino acids: CASSFSGSSYEQYF. DNA for the CDR3: TGTGCCAGCAGTTTTAGCGGGAGCTCCTACGAGCAGTACTTC. The full variable domain, with the rest looked up from reference TRBV7-9 and TRBJ2-7, is DTGVSQNPRHKITKRGQNVTFRCDPISEHNRLYWYRQTLGQGPEFLTYFQNEAQLEKSRLLSDRFSAERPKGSFSTLEIQRTEQGDSAMYLCASSFSGSSYEQYFGPGTRLTVT.

The chain combines TRBV28 with TRBJ2-7; D not certain. CDR3 length: 11 amino acids. The germline CDR1 and CDR2 sequences are MDHEN and SYDVKM. Trimming pared 8 bases from V and 5 bases from J, leaving 10 bases between. CDR3 coding DNA: TGTGCCAGCCTTCTTCGCCACGAGCAGTACTTC. Translation: CASLLRHEQYF.

J is TRBJ2-5 and V is TRBV18; D might be TRBD2 (5 bases). The V gene lost 6 bases and the J gene lost 3 bases, with 11 bases spanning the gap. This CDR3 is built from 13 residues. Germline V gene lookup returns CDR1 KGHSH and CDR2 LQKENI. The CDR3 region has the DNA TGTGCCAGCTCCGGACTGAACGAAGAGACCCAGTACTTC. The encoded protein is CASSGLNEETQYF.

This clone turned up a few times. This chain uses TRBV2 with TRBJ1-1, with 12 bases lining up with TRBD1. This CDR3 spans 20 amino acids. Germline loops: CDR1 SNHLY, CDR2 FYNNEI. Trimming took 6 bases from V and 3 from J; bases not matched to a gene: 20. The CDR3 nucleotides are TGTGCCAGCAGGTTTTCCCGTGGGACAGGGGGCGCGACCGGTGACACTGAAGCTTTCTTT. Translating gives CASRFSRGTGGATGDTEAFF.

This sequence joins TRBV2 and TRBJ2-2; D may be TRBD2 (6 bases). Trimming took off 8 bases at V and 6 bases at J, with 13 bases between the two ends. Germline V gene sequence: CDR1 SNHLY, CDR2 FYNNEI. The CDR3 is 13 amino acids. Here the CDR3 DNA reads TGTGCCAGCGTTAGGGAGGAAGCCGGGGAGCTGTTTTTT. It encodes CASVREEAGELFF.

A remark on this clone: One end of the junction does not line up with germline, which may come from a read error. The genes are TRBV15 and TRBJ2-3, with D possibly TRBD1 on 5 matching bases. In germline, CDR1 is LNHNV, CDR2 YYDKDF (reference sequence). The CDR3 runs 16 residues. CDR3 bases: TGTGCCACCAGCAGAGAGCCTCTTAGGGGCACCGATACGCAGTATTTT. Translating it yields CATSREPLRGTDTQYF.

This clone is a singleton in its sample. Germline is not matched at one junction end, which may reflect a read error. The V and J genes are TRBV7-7 and TRBJ1-3; D ambiguous. This CDR3 has 13 residues. Per the germline V gene, CDR1 is SSHAT and CDR2 is FNYEAQ (reference sequence). In nucleotides, the CDR3 is TGTGCTAGCAGCACCGTGCCTGGAAACACCATATATTTT. Translating it yields CASSTVPGNTIYF. The entire variable domain, with the rest obtained from reference TRBV7-7 and TRBJ1-3, is as follows: GAGVSQSPRYKVTKRGQDVTLRCDPISSHATLYWYQQALGQGPEFLTYFNYEAQPDKSGLPSDRFSAERPEGSISTLTIQRTEQRDSAMYRCASSTVPGNTIYFGEGSWLTVV.

The chain uses TRBV30 and TRBJ1-3; D gene ambiguous. This CDR3 region has 15 residues. CDR1 GTSNPN and CDR2 SVGIG come from the germline V gene (reference sequence). Trimming took 0 bases from V and 0 from J, leaving 9 bases between them. CDR3 bases: TGTGCCTGGAGTGTTATAGGGAGCTCTGGAAACACCATATATTTT. Its translation is CAWSVIGSSGNTIYF.

Remarks on this clone: It may be a read error: a sequence one base away is much more abundant. This rearrangement joins TRBV7-8 to TRBJ1-1; D gene unclear. The CDR3 consists of 13 residues. Trimming cost V 1 base and J 1 base, with 4 bases left between them. The germline CDR1 and CDR2 sequences are SGHVS and FQNEAQ. CDR3 sequence (DNA): TGTGCCAGCAGCTTAGGACAGAACACTGAAGCTTTCTTT. Its translation is CASSLGQNTEAFF.

J is TRBJ2-3 and V is TRBV7-2; 7 bases align to TRBD2. Germline loops: CDR1 SGHTA, CDR2 FQGNSA. V gave up 6 bases and J gave up 4 bases; unmatched junction bases: 19. CDR3 length: 18 amino acids. CDR3 sequence reads: CASRPRAGVILVADTQYF. DNA of the CDR3: TGTGCCAGCAGACCCAGGGCGGGAGTAATATTAGTGGCAGATACGCAGTATTTT.

The chain links TRBV9 to TRBJ2-3; TRBD2 aligns across 9 bases. After removal of 3 bases from V and 4 bases from J, the junction contained 9 bases not matched to a gene. The CDR3 spans 16 residues. Germline V gene lookup returns CDR1 SGDLS and CDR2 YYNGEE. CDR3 residues: CASSAGLAGEADTQYF. CDR3 DNA sequence: TGTGCCAGCAGCGCGGGTTTAGCGGGAGAGGCAGATACGCAGTATTTT. The full variable domain, rest sourced from reference TRBV9 and TRBJ2-3, is DSGVTQTPKHLITATGQRVTLRCSPRSGDLSVYWYQQSLDQGLQFLIQYYNGEERAKGNILERFSAQQFPDLHSELNLSSLELGDSALYFCASSAGLAGEADTQYFGPGTRLTVL.

The V and J genes are TRBV18 and TRBJ2-7; 7 bases map to TRBD2. This CDR3 contains 16 residues. V shed 3 bases and J 4 bases; nucleotides not matched to a gene: 12. Germline CDR1 reads KGHSH; CDR2 reads LQKENI. The CDR3 spells CASSPAGGAGLYEQYF. The CDR3, as DNA: TGTGCCAGCTCACCCGCCGGGGGAGCGGGATTATACGAGCAGTACTTC.

The chain joins TRBV5-6 to TRBJ2-2, with TRBD1 matching over 9 bases. The germline CDR1 and CDR2 sequences are SGHDT and YYEEEE. The trim removed 5 bases at V and 4 bases at J, leaving 3 bases unmatched. The CDR3 is 14 amino acids. CDR3 region: CASRRTGATGELFF. As DNA, the CDR3 is TGTGCCAGCAGACGGACAGGGGCCACCGGGGAGCTGTTTTTT.

The genes are TRBV6-5 and TRBJ2-1; TRBD2 matches 12 bases. The V and J ends lost 2 bases and 3 bases, in that order; junction bases with no gene match: 2. This CDR3 contains 16 residues. The germline V gene encodes CDR1 MNHEY and CDR2 SVGAGI. In nucleotides, the CDR3 is TGTGCCAGCAGTTACGGGACTAGCGGGCTCTACAATGAGCAGTTCTTC. Residues: CASSYGTSGLYNEQFF.

CDR3 DNA sequence: TGTGCCAGTAAGAGGGGAGCGGGAGAGGCATACGAGCAGTACTTC. Translation: CASKRGAGEAYEQYF. This rearrangement joins TRBV19 to TRBJ2-7, with 8 bases aligning to TRBD2. Germline CDR1 and CDR2: LNHDA and SQIVND (reference sequence). This CDR3 contains 15 residues. V was pared by 7 bases and J by 4 bases, with 12 bases of the junction left unmatched.

The CDR3 region is CASSQGASGYFYEQYF. As DNA, the CDR3 is TGTGCCAGCTCACAAGGGGCTAGCGGGTATTTCTACGAGCAGTACTTC. The rearrangement joins TRBV18 to TRBJ2-7; TRBD2 matches 8 bases. The CDR3 runs to 16 residues. After removal of 4 bases from V and 3 bases from J, the junction contained 11 bases not matched to a gene. Germline assignment: CDR1 KGHSH and CDR2 LQKENI.

The CDR3 DNA sequence: TGTGCCAGCGGCCAGCGCAGGGGAACTAATGAAAAACTGTTTTTT. Protein sequence: CASGQRRGTNEKLFF. This chain connects TRBV28 to TRBJ1-4; maybe TRBD1 (6 bases). The CDR3 contains 15 residues. Germline V CDR1 and CDR2: MDHEN, SYDVKM. Trimming stripped 8 bases from V and 1 base from J, with 14 bases between.

The rearrangement uses TRBV19 and TRBJ2-7; D ambiguous. The CDR3 loop spans 14 amino acids. V gave up 4 bases and J gave up 6 bases, with 16 bases separating them. From germline, CDR1 is LNHDA and CDR2 SQIVND (reference sequence). The CDR3 DNA follows: TGTGCCAGTAGTACGGACCCGGCCGTCGGCGAGCAGTACTTC. This sequence encodes CASSTDPAVGEQYF. The whole variable domain, filled in from reference TRBV19 and TRBJ2-7, reads DGGITQSPKYLFRKEGQNVTLSCEQNLNHDAMYWYRQDPGQGLRLIYYSQIVNDFQKGDIAEGYSVSREKKESFPLTVTSAQKNPTAFYLCASSTDPAVGEQYFGPGTRLTVT.

This chain connects TRBV30 to TRBJ2-1, with 10 bases that match TRBD1. The CDR3 has 11 amino acids. Germline CDR1 reads GTSNPN; CDR2 reads SVGIG (reference sequence). Germline trimming cut 4 bases from V and 14 bases from J; bases unmatched to any gene: 5. CDR3 amino acids: CAWNWGQGKFF. CDR3 bases: TGTGCCTGGAATTGGGGACAGGGGAAGTTCTTC.

CDR3 amino acids: CASSRLLDGINEKLFF. The DNA of the CDR3 is TGTGCCAGTAGTCGACTTCTGGACGGAATTAATGAAAAACTGTTTTTT. The rearrangement joins TRBV19 to TRBJ1-4; D is undetermined. Trimming left V 5 bases short and J 4 bases short, with 17 bases between. The CDR3 is 16 residues long. Germline values: CDR1 LNHDA, CDR2 SQIVND (reference sequence).

This clone has a handful of counts. This chain links TRBV7-2 with TRBJ2-7; D perhaps matches TRBD2 (5 bases). V lost 4 bases, J lost 2 bases, and 12 bases lay in between. Germline-derived CDR1 and CDR2 are SGHTA and FQGNSA. The length of the CDR3 is 14 residues. CDR3 in amino acids: CASSSSGGPYEQYF. CDR3 nucleotides: TGTGCCAGCAGCTCAAGCGGAGGCCCCTACGAGCAGTACTTC.

On this clone itself: A far larger clone is only one base removed, so a read error is likely. J is TRBJ2-7 and V is TRBV7-9, with TRBD2 matching 7 bases. The CDR3 is made up of 15 amino acids. The V and J ends lost 0 bases and 6 bases, in that order; junction bases with no gene match: 8. From germline, CDR1 is SEHNR and CDR2 FQNEAQ (reference sequence). The DNA of the CDR3 is TGTGCCAGCAGCTTAGCAGTGACTAGCAGCTGCGAGCAGTACTTC. Translating it yields CASSLAVTSSCEQYF.

As regards this clone: The sample contains more than one DNA sequence encoding this CDR3. The chain is built from TRBV18 and TRBJ2-5; D remains unclear. Germline CDR1 is KGHSH and CDR2 is LQKENI. V lost 1 base to trimming and J lost 4 bases, with 4 bases between them. This CDR3 has 12 residues. CDR3 DNA: TGTGCCAGCTCACCACGAAGAGAGACCCAGTACTTC. Its translation: CASSPRRETQYF.

This chain connects TRBV5-1 to TRBJ2-3; the D is unclear. Per the germline V gene, CDR1 is SGHRS and CDR2 is YFSETQ. V was cut by 0 bases and J by 3 bases, with 11 bases left in between. This CDR3 is 15 amino acids long. The CDR3 DNA reads as TGCGCCAGCAGCTTGGACAGAATCATGACAGATACGCAGTATTTT. It specifies CASSLDRIMTDTQYF.